This TCR beta chain derives from a study of blood T cells in healthy people across ages. Notes on the study in general: Among T cells, TCR beta diversity per million cells dropped roughly linearly as age rose.

On this clonotype: Antigen specificity is unknown.

Together with a sample-barcoded 5' primer, a J-beta primer mix was included in a second PCR lasting roughly 6 to 12 cycles. MiXCR, applied by TCRdb to the 5' RACE reads, yields one record per CDR3 protein. The sample includes about 1.6 million distinct CDR3 sequences, roughly 32% of them seen just once. This CDR3 has 14 amino acids. Germline V lookup: CDR1 SGHRS, CDR2 YFSETQ. With 4 bases clipped from V and 4 bases from J, the junction kept 6 bases outside the gene matches. The chain links TRBV5-1 to TRBJ1-2, with 8 bases fitting TRBD1. The sequence was obtained from a woman aged 25 to 39 in good health. The sample comprised blood. CDR3 sequence: CASSMRQGSYGYTF. CDR3 nucleotides: TGCGCCAGCAGCATGCGACAGGGGAGCTATGGCTACACCTTC. Variable domain in full (rest from reference TRBV5-1 and TRBJ1-2): KAGVTQTPRYLIKTRGQQVTLSCSPISGHRSVSWYQQTPGQGLQFLFEYFSETQRNKGNFPGRFSGRQFSNSRSEMNVSTLELGDSALYLCASSMRQGSYGYTFGSGTRLTVV.